The rows below give T cell receptor beta chains drawn from one sample of a study of identifying expanded T cells in peripheral blood. TCRdb's table, derived via immunoSEQ multiplex PCR, lists solely in-frame clones and lacks some. This sample has some 99,000 clones, with 88% found just once. Sequencing was done on a sample of blood. These receptors were obtained from a person aged 18 to 70 in good health. CDR3s include the opening cysteine and the closing phenylalanine or tryptophan. The order of the fields is clone size, J gene, V gene, D gene, CDR3 protein, CDR3 DNA. D genes are given only for firm matches. Not all rows give a size; the values are once, few, many and, for expanded clones, a class.

.,TRBJ2-7,TRBV7-3,.,CASSPQAGGYEQYF,TGTGCCAGCAGCCCCCAGGCGGGCGGCTACGAGCAGTACTTC
.,TRBJ1-3,TRBV9,.,CASSDGNTIYF,TGTGCCAGCAGCGATGGAAACACCATATATTTT
.,TRBJ1-1,TRBV6-6,TRBD1,CASSYGTGKTEAFF,TGTGCCAGCAGTTACGGGACAGGGAAAACTGAAGCTTTCTTT
.,TRBJ2-7,TRBV5-1,.,CASSLVGFGTNYEQYF,TGCGCCAGCAGCTTGGTGGGGTTCGGGACGAACTACGAGCAGTACTTC
once,TRBJ1-2,TRBV5-6,.,CASRQQGGYGYTF,TGTGCCAGCAGGCAACAGGGAGGCTATGGCTACACCTTC
.,TRBJ2-5,TRBV18,TRBD2,CASSTSGGAQETQYF,TGTGCCAGCTCAACTAGCGGGGGGGCGCAAGAGACCCAGTACTTC
.,TRBJ1-6,TRBV5-8,.,CASSHFSGGGNSPLHF,TGTGCCAGTAGCCATTTTTCGGGGGGCGGTAATTCACCCCTCCACTTT
few,TRBJ1-1,TRBV6-6,.,CASRGPEAFF,TGTGCCAGCAGGGGGCCTGAAGCTTTCTTT
.,TRBJ1-2,TRBV6-5,TRBD1,CASRGGSPGYGYTF,TGTGCCAGCAGAGGGGGCTCGCCTGGCTATGGCTACACCTTC
.,TRBJ1-1,TRBV19,.,CASCDGHMNTEAFF,TGTGCCAGTTGTGATGGACACATGAACACTGAAGCTTTCTTT
.,TRBJ1-5,TRBV9,.,CASSVNGRDGQPQHF,TGTGCCAGCAGCGTAAACGGAAGGGACGGACAGCCCCAGCATTTT
.,TRBJ2-5,TRBV25-1,TRBD2,CASSDGTSGKQTQYF,TGTGCCAGCAGTGATGGGACTAGCGGGAAGCAGACCCAGTACTTC
.,TRBJ2-7,TRBV5-8,.,CASSLPGATGTQYF,TGTGCCAGCAGCTTGCCAGGGGCCACCGGGACGCAGTACTTC
.,TRBJ2-2,TRBV4-3,.,CASSRGTGSTGELFF,TGCGCCAGCAGCCGCGGGACTGGAAGCACCGGGGAGCTGTTTTTT
.,TRBJ2-2,TRBV11-2,.,CASSWERRLNTGELFF,TGTGCCAGCAGCTGGGAGCGGAGGCTAAACACCGGGGAGCTGTTTTTT
.,TRBJ1-1,TRBV7-9,.,CASSLRGNTEAFF,TGTGCCAGCAGCCTACGGGGGAACACTGAAGCTTTCTTT
.,TRBJ2-6,TRBV9,.,CASSVGGTGANVLTF,TGTGCCAGCAGCGTAGGGGGCACTGGGGCCAACGTCCTGACTTTC
.,TRBJ2-5,TRBV7-9,.,CASSTGLPGETQYF,TGTGCCAGCAGCACCGGACTCCCGGGGGAGACCCAGTACTTC
.,TRBJ1-2,TRBV7-3,TRBD1,CASSLPTGVYGYTF,TGTGCCAGCAGCTTACCCACAGGGGTCTATGGCTACACCTTC
.,TRBJ2-1,TRBV6-1,TRBD2,CASNLAVNYNEQFF,TGTGCCAGCAACCTAGCGGTAAACTACAATGAGCAGTTCTTC
medium-sized,TRBJ2-1,TRBV15,.,CATSRDSPRATDNEQFF,TGTGCCACCAGCAGAGATAGCCCGAGAGCTACAGACAATGAGCAGTTCTTC
.,TRBJ1-1,TRBV19,.,CASSLASPTEAFF,TGTGCCAGTAGTCTCGCCTCCCCCACTGAAGCTTTCTTT
few,TRBJ1-5,TRBV7-9,.,CASSLAQGGGPQHF,TGTGCCAGCAGCTTAGCCCAGGGAGGGGGGCCCCAGCATTTT
.,TRBJ2-7,TRBV7-9,TRBD1,CASSLDRASYEQYF,TGTGCCAGCAGCCTGGACAGGGCTTCCTATGAGCAGTACTTC
.,TRBJ2-1,TRBV15,.,CATRRGTLKWYEQFF,TGTGCCACAAGAAGGGGTACCCTCAAATGGTATGAGCAGTTCTTC
.,TRBJ1-5,TRBV5-1,.,CASSLGAGDNQPQHF,TGCGCCAGCAGCTTGGGTGCAGGGGACAATCAGCCCCAGCATTTT
.,TRBJ1-1,TRBV5-4,.,CASSLPDGVGEAFF,TGTGCCAGCAGCTTGCCGGACGGCGTAGGTGAAGCTTTCTTT
once,TRBJ1-3,TRBV7-9,.,CASSLAFGNTIYF,TGTGCCAGCAGCTTAGCGTTTGGAAACACCATATATTTT
few,TRBJ1-4,TRBV7-2,TRBD1,CASSKRTGPNEKLFF,TGTGCCAGCAGCAAAAGGACAGGACCTAATGAAAAACTGTTTTTT
few,TRBJ1-1,TRBV18,.,CASSPPVQANQEAFF,TGTGCCAGCTCACCACCGGTTCAGGCGAATCAGGAAGCTTTCTTT
.,TRBJ1-4,TRBV7-2,.,CASSEDWGNEKLFF,TGTGCCAGCAGCGAAGACTGGGGGAACGAAAAACTGTTTTTT
once,TRBJ2-7,TRBV4-2,TRBD1,CASSQVYRGDYEQYF,TGTGCCAGCAGCCAAGTTTACAGGGGAGACTACGAGCAGTACTTC
.,TRBJ1-2,TRBV6-6,.,CASSPGGTYTYGYTF,TGTGCCAGCAGTCCCGGGGGCACTTACACATATGGCTACACCTTC
.,TRBJ2-7,TRBV5-8,TRBD1,CASSRQGLTGQYF,TGTGCCAGCAGTAGACAGGGCCTGACCGGGCAGTACTTC
.,TRBJ2-5,TRBV4-2,TRBD1,CASSLGTGKETQYF,TGTGCCAGCAGCCTTGGGACAGGGAAAGAGACCCAGTACTTC
.,TRBJ2-3,TRBV6-1,.,CASSEERGTDTQYF,TGTGCCAGCAGTGAAGAGCGGGGCACAGATACGCAGTATTTT
.,TRBJ1-5,TRBV7-8,.,CASSPEGGFSNQPQHF,TGTGCCAGCAGCCCAGAAGGGGGGTTTAGCAATCAGCCCCAGCATTTT